This entry describes one T cell receptor beta chain. Its matching antigen is unknown. This sample is part of a study of T cell responses to AZD1222 COVID-19 vaccine. General observations from the study: Reportedly, nearly half of unique spike TCRs recognized epitopes outside B.1.351/B.1.1.7 mutations. Donors were chiefly white British, with a greater number of females, and clonal diversity was perhaps underestimated. After the peak T cell response, and only then, were repertoires sampled. Across spike, vaccine-associated CD4 TCRs were found, dominant at 160-218 and 743-854.

Trimming left V 0 bases short and J 7 bases short, with 10 bases between. The CDR3 spans 13 residues. The germline V gene encodes CDR1 SGHKS and CDR2 YYEKEE (reference sequence). Libraries were prepared by immunoSEQ multiplex PCR; TCRdb keeps only in-frame clonotypes and omits some of them. The sample holds 95,000 to 130,000 clones, approximately 83% seen once. This clonotype was sampled from an adult in good health. The chain has TRBV5-5 and TRBJ2-5; D remains unclear. Specimen: peripheral blood, collected on day 0 of MenACWY control vaccination. The CDR3 region has the DNA TGTGCCAGCAGCTTGGAAGGGTTTGGGACCCAGTACTTC. Amino acid sequence: CASSLEGFGTQYF.